These 23 T cell receptor beta chains share one sample of origin, sequenced in a study of blood T cell repertoires in COVID-19. Method: immunoSEQ multiplex PCR; TCRdb's copy keeps in-frame clones and lacks some. The sample records fewer than 200,000 clones, approximately 90% being singletons. Source material: peripheral blood. Every receptor here comes from a man in his forties with active or convalescent COVID-19.

This rearrangement joins TRBV27 to TRBJ2-3, with 12 bases fitting TRBD2. This CDR3 spans 16 amino acids. CDR1 and CDR2 (germline): MNHEY, SMNVEV (reference sequence). V lost 5 bases and J lost 6; bases outside the gene matches: 9. The CDR3 nucleotides are TGTGCCAGCAGTGAAACTAGCGGGAGGCGAGGGGATACGCAGTATTTT. Translation gives CASSETSGRRGDTQYF.

This sequence joins TRBV6-6 and TRBJ1-4, with 9 bases aligning to TRBD1. The CDR3 is 13 residues long. Trimming removed 10 bases from V and 7 bases from J; junction bases left unmatched: 7. CDR1 is MNHNY, CDR2 SVGAGI, per germline (reference sequence). The CDR3 sequence: CATRGQGVEKLFF. The CDR3 nucleotides read TGTGCCACCAGGGGACAGGGTGTTGAAAAACTGTTTTTT.

The J gene is TRBJ1-2, the V gene TRBV7-2; a possible D gene is TRBD1 (5 bases). Trimming left V 5 bases short and J 2 bases short, with 15 bases between. The V gene's germline CDR1 is SGHTA and CDR2 FQGNSA. This CDR3 spans 15 amino acids. Here the CDR3 reads CASSLTGTQNYGYTF. The CDR3 DNA is TGTGCCAGCAGCCTTACCGGGACTCAGAACTATGGCTACACCTTC.

The V call is TRBV4-1, the J call TRBJ1-2; TRBD1 agrees at 9 bases. The CDR3 sequence is 15 residues long. Losses at the gene ends were 2 bases for V and 2 bases for J; bases not matched to a gene: 3. CDR1 is MGHRA, CDR2 YSYEKL, per germline. Here the CDR3 reads CASSQIGQGNYGYTF. CDR3 sequence (DNA): TGCGCCAGCAGCCAAATTGGACAGGGGAACTATGGCTACACCTTC.

V usage is TRBV6-4 and J usage is TRBJ2-1; 7 nucleotides line up with TRBD2. The CDR3 sequence is 16 residues long. J was trimmed by 7 bases and V by 0 bases; bases with no gene match: 9. Germline V CDR1 and CDR2: MRHNA, SNTAGT. DNA for the CDR3: TGTGCCAGCAGTGACTCGATGGGGCGGGGGAATAATGAGCAGTTCTTC. This translates into CASSDSMGRGNNEQFF.

The chain joins TRBV2 to TRBJ1-2, with D unclear. The V and J ends lost 7 bases and 0 bases respectively, with 9 bases between them. Germline V gene sequence: CDR1 SNHLY, CDR2 FYNNEI. The CDR3 loop spans 13 amino acids. The CDR3 here is CASTPPANYGYTF. Written as DNA, the CDR3 is TGTGCCAGCACCCCCCCAGCTAACTATGGCTACACCTTC. Variable domain in full (rest from reference TRBV2 and TRBJ1-2): EPEVTQTPSHQVTQMGQEVILRCVPISNHLYFYWYRQILGQKVEFLVSFYNNEISEKSEIFDDQFSVERPDGSNFTLKIRSTKLEDSAMYFCASTPPANYGYTFGSGTRLTVV.

The gene calls are TRBV6-5 and TRBJ2-3; perhaps TRBD2 as D (6 bases). Trimming cost V 5 bases and J 14 bases, with 23 bases left between them. Per the germline V gene, CDR1 is MNHEY and CDR2 is SVGAGI. The CDR3 covers 14 residues. This CDR3 reads CASSNSGTLNNVYF. DNA for the CDR3: TGTGCCAGCAGTAATAGCGGAACCCTGAACAACGTGTATTTT.

The chain combines TRBV5-6 with TRBJ1-1; D is perhaps TRBD1 (5 bases). Trimming took off 0 bases at V and 1 base at J, with 7 bases between the two ends. In germline, CDR1 is SGHDT, CDR2 YYEEEE. The CDR3 length is 14 residues. CDR3 region: CASSLDRKNTEAFF. The CDR3 DNA follows: TGTGCCAGCAGCTTGGACAGGAAGAACACTGAAGCTTTCTTT.

The rearrangement joins TRBV29-1 to TRBJ1-1, with D tentatively TRBD1 (5 bases). Trimming took off 1 base at V and 3 bases at J, with 18 bases between the two ends. Germline-derived CDR1 and CDR2 are SQVTM and ANQGSEA. The CDR3 has 16 residues. The CDR3 here is CSVEGEVARGHTEAFF. The CDR3 coding sequence is TGCAGCGTTGAAGGGGAAGTGGCAAGGGGTCACACTGAAGCTTTCTTT. Complete variable domain (other parts from reference TRBV29-1 and TRBJ1-1): SAVISQKPSRDICQRGTSLTIQCQVDSQVTMMFWYRQQPGQSLTLIATANQGSEATYESGFVIDKFPISRPNLTFSTLTVSNMSPEDSSIYLCSVEGEVARGHTEAFFGQGTRLTVV.

The chain recombines TRBV4-2 with TRBJ1-1; D might be TRBD1 (6 bases). The CDR3 length is 15 residues. Trimming removed 3 bases from V and 1 base from J, with 12 bases in between. From germline, CDR1 is LGHNA and CDR2 YNFKEQ. The CDR3 DNA sequence: TGTGCCAGCAGCCAGGCGGGGGGCGAGAACACTGAAGCTTTCTTT. It codes for CASSQAGGENTEAFF.

The chain couples TRBV15 to TRBJ1-1, with D possibly matching TRBD1 (5 bases). The CDR3 is 16 residues long. V was pared by 3 bases and J by 3 bases, with 17 bases between. Germline assignment: CDR1 LNHNV and CDR2 YYDKDF (reference sequence). The CDR3 DNA is TGTGCCACCAGCAGGGGGGTCCAATGGGGGGACACTGAAGCTTTCTTT. Its translation: CATSRGVQWGDTEAFF. The entire variable domain, with the rest obtained from reference TRBV15 and TRBJ1-1, is as follows: DAMVIQNPRYQVTQFGKPVTLSCSQTLNHNVMYWYQQKSSQAPKLLFHYYDKDFNNEADTPDNFQSRRPNTSFCFLDIRSPGLGDTAMYLCATSRGVQWGDTEAFFGQGTRLTVV.

The rearrangement links TRBV19 to TRBJ1-2; 9 bases are a match to TRBD1. The CDR3 is 14 residues long. CDR1 is LNHDA, CDR2 SQIVND, per germline (reference sequence). J was trimmed by 7 bases and V by 3 bases; bases with no gene match: 6. CDR3 amino acids: CASSIGTGNGGYTF. The CDR3 DNA is TGTGCCAGTAGTATTGGGACAGGGAACGGTGGCTACACCTTC.

This clone was picked up a small number of times. V usage is TRBV19 and J usage is TRBJ1-1; D possibly corresponds to TRBD1 (5 bases). This CDR3 spans 13 amino acids. With 3 bases removed from V and 4 bases from J, the gap between germline ends came to 9 bases. The germline V gene encodes CDR1 LNHDA and CDR2 SQIVND (reference sequence). CDR3 nucleotides: TGTGCCAGTAGTATGGGCAGGGTCACTGAAGCTTTCTTT. It encodes CASSMGRVTEAFF. The whole variable domain, filled in from reference TRBV19 and TRBJ1-1, reads DGGITQSPKYLFRKEGQNVTLSCEQNLNHDAMYWYRQDPGQGLRLIYYSQIVNDFQKGDIAEGYSVSREKKESFPLTVTSAQKNPTAFYLCASSMGRVTEAFFGQGTRLTVV.

The CDR3 spells CASSLKGRNTGELFF. CDR3 in DNA: TGTGCCAGCAGCTTAAAGGGGCGGAACACCGGGGAGCTGTTTTTT. V usage is TRBV11-3 and J usage is TRBJ2-2, with D possibly being TRBD1 (5 bases). CDR1 and CDR2 from the germline V gene are SGHNT and YENEEA. V was pared by 2 bases and J by 1 base, with 8 bases between. CDR3 length equals 15 residues.

The chain has TRBV10-3 and TRBJ1-1, with TRBD1 matching 9 bases. Germline values: CDR1 ENHRY, CDR2 SYGVKD. V gave up 6 bases and J gave up 2 bases; unmatched junction bases: 4. CDR3 size: 14 residues. This CDR3 is CAIRVQGANTEAFF. Written as DNA, the CDR3 is TGTGCCATCAGGGTACAGGGGGCAAACACTGAAGCTTTCTTT.

The chain links TRBV23-1 to TRBJ2-4, with D possibly TRBD1 on 5 matching bases. TRBV23-1 is reported as an ORF; its role is uncertain. The germline V and J ends were trimmed by 3 bases and 1 base, with 22 bases remaining between them. This CDR3 comprises 19 residues. The CDR3 DNA is TGCGCCAGCAGTCATCCCCCTTTTATCCCTAACAGGGCCAAAAACATTCAGTACTTC. Amino acid sequence: CASSHPPFIPNRAKNIQYF.

V is TRBV18 and J is TRBJ2-3; 7 bases are a match to TRBD2. The CDR3 totals 19 residues. CDR1 KGHSH and CDR2 LQKENI come from the germline V gene. V lost 5 bases to trimming and J lost 0 bases; unmatched junction nucleotides: 17. The CDR3 coding sequence is TGTGCCAGCTCAGACGGGTCTCCAGCGGGATTTTTTAGCACAGATACGCAGTATTTT. This sequence encodes CASSDGSPAGFFSTDTQYF.

The chain has TRBV3-1 (or the pseudogene TRBV3-2) and TRBJ1-1; D is unresolved. This CDR3 has 14 amino acids. The V end lost 4 bases, the J end lost 5 bases, and 14 bases lay between the germline ends. CDR1 is LGHDT and CDR2 is YNNKEL in the germline V gene (reference sequence). CDR3 residues: CASSPPGGRTEAFF. Here the CDR3 DNA reads TGTGCCAGCAGCCCCCCCGGCGGAAGAACTGAAGCTTTCTTT.

V is TRBV19 and J is TRBJ2-2; TRBD1 matches 8 bases. The CDR3 runs to 15 residues. CDR1 is LNHDA and CDR2 is SQIVND in the germline V gene (reference sequence). V dropped 7 bases and J dropped 3; count of bases not matched to a gene: 7. CDR3 sequence reads: CASTGRGHYTGELFF. CDR3 sequence (DNA): TGTGCCAGTACGGGCAGGGGGCACTACACCGGGGAGCTGTTTTTT.

This chain links TRBV5-1 with TRBJ2-3, with 9 positions matching TRBD1. The V gene's germline CDR1 is SGHRS and CDR2 YFSETQ. The CDR3 has 16 amino acids. With V trimmed by 0 bases and J by 3 bases, 5 bases remained unmatched. CDR3 protein: CASSLGGTGRTDTQYF. The CDR3 DNA follows: TGCGCCAGCAGCTTGGGAGGGACAGGGCGAACAGATACGCAGTATTTT.

Only one count was recorded for this clone. The rearrangement links TRBV2 to TRBJ1-5; 7 bases are shared with TRBD1. The V gene end was trimmed by 7 bases and the J gene end by 4 bases; junction bases not matched to a gene: 13. This CDR3 has 16 residues. In germline, CDR1 is SNHLY, CDR2 FYNNEI. The CDR3 nucleotides read TGTGCCAGCAACTCAGGGAAGGGGGCAGGTAATCAGCCCCAGCATTTT. This sequence encodes CASNSGKGAGNQPQHF.

The chain carries TRBV29-1 and TRBJ2-7; D possibly corresponds to TRBD1 (6 bases). This CDR3 comprises 13 residues. The V gene's germline CDR1 is SQVTM and CDR2 ANQGSEA. Trimming removed 7 bases from V and 6 bases from J, with 19 bases in between. CDR3 loop: CSGGSGEGLEQYF. The DNA for the CDR3 is TGCAGCGGGGGTTCAGGGGAAGGCCTCGAGCAGTACTTC.

J is TRBJ1-1 and V is TRBV30; D is unresolved. Germline assignment: CDR1 GTSNPN and CDR2 SVGIG (reference sequence). Trimming stripped 0 bases from V and 0 bases from J, with 11 bases between. This CDR3 has 15 amino acids. This CDR3 reads CAWSVREPMNTEAFF. CDR3 nucleotides: TGTGCCTGGAGTGTACGGGAGCCCATGAACACTGAAGCTTTCTTT.